This TCR beta chain was sequenced in a study of cytomegalovirus exposure and HLA in healthy donors. Study results and caveats: As a later analysis revealed, most CMV-associated TCR beta chains appeared HLA-restricted.

This PCR relied on a set of 60 Vbeta primers and 13 Jbeta primers. Clones were sequenced by immunoSEQ multiplex PCR, and TCRdb holds only the in-frame ones, with some missing. This table has 100,000 to 150,000 clones, around 74% appearing once. CDR1 is SSHAT and CDR2 is FNYEAQ in the germline V gene (reference sequence). The CDR3 extends over 14 amino acids. A remark on this clone: Its antigen is not identified. A junction boundary mismatches the germline segment, possibly from a read error.

The chain uses TRBV7-7 and TRBJ2-5, with D possibly being TRBD1 (6 bases). The sequenced sample was PBMCs. The TCR originated in a woman aged 45-59 years in good health and CMV-seropositive. In DNA form, the CDR3 reads TGTGCTAGCAGCCGACAGGACATCCAAGAGACCCAGTACTTC. It translates to CASSRQDIQETQYF.